Listed here are 8 T cell receptor beta chains from one sample, sequenced in a study of cytomegalovirus exposure and HLA in healthy donors. In the PCR, 60 Vbeta and 13 Jbeta primers were used. Produced via immunoSEQ multiplex PCR; TCRdb's table is partial and in-frame only. The profile shows some 80,000 clones, 78% of them singletons. The material sequenced was PBMCs. These receptors all stem from a middle-aged man in good health and CMV-seronegative.

The chain combines TRBV30 with TRBJ1-1; D ambiguous. Germline loops: CDR1 GTSNPN, CDR2 SVGIG (reference sequence). Trimming took off 0 bases at V and 7 bases at J, with 24 bases between the two ends. The CDR3 extends over 17 amino acids. The CDR3 DNA sequence: TGTGCCTGGAGTGTAACCCGAACCCTAATTATTCGTGGTGAAGCTTTCTTT. This sequence encodes CAWSVTRTLIIRGEAFF.

This sequence joins TRBV6-1 and TRBJ2-6; tentative D call: TRBD2 (6 bases). Germline V gene data show CDR1 as MNHNS and CDR2 as SASEGT. The CDR3 has 14 amino acids. The V end lost 5 bases, the J end lost 3 bases, and 8 bases lay between the germline ends. The CDR3 protein is CASSSGGGANVLTF. CDR3 DNA: TGTGCCAGCAGTTCCGGGGGTGGGGCCAACGTCCTGACTTTC.

The chain employs TRBV7-8 and TRBJ1-5; a weak D match, TRBD1 (6 bases). CDR1 SGHVS and CDR2 FQNEAQ come from the germline V gene. V was clipped by 0 bases and J by 0 bases, with 9 bases between them. This CDR3 has 16 amino acids. As DNA, the CDR3 is TGTGCCAGCAGCTTAGCGGGGGCGGGTAGCAATCAGCCCCAGCATTTT. Translation gives CASSLAGAGSNQPQHF.

This rearrangement joins TRBV11-2 to TRBJ2-7; the match to TRBD2 covers 7 bases. This CDR3 comprises 14 residues. Germline V CDR1 and CDR2: SGHAT, FQNNGV. V was clipped by 4 bases and J by 6 bases; unmatched bases: 9. The CDR3 loop reads CASSSMTSLGEQYF. For the CDR3, the DNA is TGTGCCAGCAGCTCCATGACTAGCCTTGGCGAGCAGTACTTC.

This clone was observed a handful of times. CDR3 sequence: CASSLAQGSYEQYF. The CDR3 DNA is TGCGCCAGCAGCCTCGCTCAGGGCTCCTACGAGCAGTACTTC. V gene TRBV4-1 combines with J gene TRBJ2-7; D is perhaps TRBD1 (5 bases). The germline gives CDR1 MGHRA, CDR2 YSYEKL. The length of the CDR3 is 14 residues. Deletions cut 4 bases from V and 0 bases from J, with 10 bases between.

A single count supports this clone. The junction shows a germline mismatch at one end, possibly a read error. Other DNA sequences from this sample encode an identical CDR3 as well. The chain is built from TRBV4-2 and TRBJ2-5, with D perhaps TRBD2 (6 bases). This CDR3 has 16 residues. Germline loops: CDR1 LGHNA, CDR2 YNFKEQ. CDR3 residues: CASSQDRGTGEETQYF. The CDR3 DNA follows: TGTGCCAGCAGCCAAGATAGGGGAACGGGGGAAGAGACTCAGTACTTC.

The chain links TRBV4-2 to TRBJ2-3; 10 bases match TRBD2. Looked up from germline, CDR1 is LGHNA and CDR2 is YNFKEQ. Trimming took 0 bases from V and 1 from J; bases not matched to a gene: 7. The CDR3 has 18 amino acids. The CDR3 nucleotides are TGTGCCAGCAGCCAAGAACCGGTAGGGACTAGCGGCACAGATACGCAGTATTTT. It is translated as CASSQEPVGTSGTDTQYF.

About this clone: One junction end does not reproduce the germline sequence, and a read error may be involved. The chain is built from TRBV2 and TRBJ2-6, with D tentatively TRBD1 (5 bases). The CDR3 contains 13 residues. Germline lookup yields CDR1 SNHLY and CDR2 FYNNEI. CDR3 in amino acids: CASSDSGANGLTF. CDR3 nucleotide sequence: TGTGCCAGCAGTGATTCTGGGGCCAACGGCCTGACTTTC.